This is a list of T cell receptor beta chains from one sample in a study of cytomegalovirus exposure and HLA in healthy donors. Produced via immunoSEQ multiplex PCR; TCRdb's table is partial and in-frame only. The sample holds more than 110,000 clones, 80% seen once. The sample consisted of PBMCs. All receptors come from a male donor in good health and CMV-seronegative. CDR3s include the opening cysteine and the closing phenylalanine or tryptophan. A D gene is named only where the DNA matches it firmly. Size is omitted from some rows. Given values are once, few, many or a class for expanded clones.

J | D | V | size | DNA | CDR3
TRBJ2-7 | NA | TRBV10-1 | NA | TGCGCCAGCAGTGAGGCCCAGGGGAACCCCTACGAGCAGTACTTC | CASSEAQGNPYEQYF
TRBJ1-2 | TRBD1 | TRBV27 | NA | TGTGCCAGCAGTGCTATCCCGAGACAGGGGAGAAGTGGCTACACCTTC | CASSAIPRQGRSGYTF
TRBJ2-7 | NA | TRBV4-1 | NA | TGCGCCAGCAGCTCAAGAGTCGATAGGCCGGGCTACGAGCAGTACTTC | CASSSRVDRPGYEQYF
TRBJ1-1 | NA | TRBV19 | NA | TGTGCCAGTAGTTTCAGGGTCATAAACACTGAAGCTTTCTTT | CASSFRVINTEAFF
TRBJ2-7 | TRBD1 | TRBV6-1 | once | TGTGCCAGCACTGGACAGGGAGGCTACGAGCAGTACTTC | CASTGQGGYEQYF
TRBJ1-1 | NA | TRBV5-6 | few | TGTGCCAGCAGCCATCGACGGACAATGAACACTGAAGCTTTCTTT | CASSHRRTMNTEAFF
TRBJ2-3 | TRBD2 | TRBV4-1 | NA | TGCGCCAGCAGCCTTGGACTAGCGGGGGCCGCAGATACGCAGTATTTT | CASSLGLAGAADTQYF
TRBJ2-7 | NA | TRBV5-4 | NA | TGTGCCAGCAGCTTGGTCCGGGGGCGGGGGCAGACCTACGAGCAGTACTTC | CASSLVRGRGQTYEQYF
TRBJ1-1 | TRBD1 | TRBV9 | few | TGTGCCAGCAGCGTAGTAGGGGGGGGACAGGGAAACACTGAAGCTTTCTTT | CASSVVGGGQGNTEAFF
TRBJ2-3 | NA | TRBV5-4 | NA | TGTGCCAGCAGGATGGGGGCGGACCGCACAGATACGCAGTATTTT | CASRMGADRTDTQYF
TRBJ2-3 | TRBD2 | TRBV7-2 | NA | TGTGCCAGCAGCTTAACGGGGGGGCACACAGATACGCAGTATTTT | CASSLTGGHTDTQYF
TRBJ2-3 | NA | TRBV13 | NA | TGTGCCAGCAGCGACTACGGGGGACCCACAGATACGCAGTATTTT | CASSDYGGPTDTQYF
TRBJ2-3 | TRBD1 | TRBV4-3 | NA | TGCGCCAGCAGCCAAGTTTTCAGGGGGCTGACGACGCAGTATTTT | CASSQVFRGLTTQYF
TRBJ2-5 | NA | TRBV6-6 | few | TGTGCCGGCAGTTACTCTGGCAGGTACCAAGAGACCCAGTACTTC | CAGSYSGRYQETQYF
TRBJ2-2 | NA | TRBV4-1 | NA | TGCGCCAGCAGCCAAGCCAGGGGTAGGGTCACCGGGGAGCTGTTTTTT | CASSQARGRVTGELFF
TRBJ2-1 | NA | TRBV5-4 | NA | TGTGCCAGCAGCTTGCTCCCAGGCCCCTACAATGAGCAGTTCTTC | CASSLLPGPYNEQFF
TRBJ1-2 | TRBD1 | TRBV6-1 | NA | TGTGCCAGCAGTAAGACAGGGCTCTATGGCTACACCTTC | CASSKTGLYGYTF
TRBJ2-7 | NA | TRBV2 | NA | TGTGCCAGCAGGAATATCCCGGCTAGCTACGAGCAGTACTTC | CASRNIPASYEQYF
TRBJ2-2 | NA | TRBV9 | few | TGTGCCAGCAGCCCCAGACTAGACACCGGGGAGCTGTTTTTT | CASSPRLDTGELFF
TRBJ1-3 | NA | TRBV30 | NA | TGTGCCTGGCAAACAGGAACTATTGGAAACACCATATATTTT | CAWQTGTIGNTIYF